This T cell receptor beta chain comes out of a study of T cell repertoires in cytomegalovirus infection. General study findings and limits: Ex vivo responses were dominated by HLA-C-restricted CMV-specific TCR beta clonotypes.

This CDR3 region has 12 residues. Germline loops: CDR1 SGHDT, CDR2 YYEEEE. Comments on this clonotype: Its antigen is unidentified. The junction does not match germline at one end; this may be a read error.

TCRdb redid the calling of the reads with MiXCR, one entry per CDR3 protein. The sample holds about 250,000 distinct CDR3 sequences, about 12% seen once. The chain employs TRBV5-6 and TRBJ2-7, with D maybe TRBD2 (5 bases). Sequencing was carried out using PBMCs. The clonotype comes from a human donor in good health (CMV status not recorded). Some clones in this sample may be carry-over from other donors' samples. The chain's CDR3 is CASSSGSYERYF. CDR3 nucleotides: TGTGCCAGCAGCTCGGGGTCTTACGAGCGGTACTTC.